This is a list of T cell receptor beta chains from one sample in a study of blood T cell repertoires in COVID-19. Repertoires were generated with immunoSEQ multiplex PCR, while TCRdb's copy carries only in-frame clones and drops some. The table records more than 250,000 clones, 70% to 90% of them present only once. The sequencing sample was made of PBMCs or T cells enriched from blood (not recorded which). The receptors come from a man aged 25-45 years who had recovered from COVID-19. Both conserved end residues are part of each CDR3. D genes are given only for firm matches. Some rows mark clone size as missing; the rest say once, few, many or name a class of expanded clone.

d_gene,abundance,v_gene,j_gene,CDR3nt,CDR3aa
NA,NA,TRBV7-8,TRBJ1-1,TGTGCCAGCACCTGGGACAAGAACACTGAAGCTTTCTTT,CASTWDKNTEAFF
TRBD1,NA,TRBV9,TRBJ1-2,TGTGCCAGCAGCGGTAGACAGGGCGTCAACGGTAACTATGGCTACACCTTC,CASSGRQGVNGNYGYTF
NA,NA,TRBV6-5,TRBJ1-2,TGTGCCAGCAGTTACCTGGGGGCAGGAACCTATGGCTACACCTTC,CASSYLGAGTYGYTF
NA,NA,TRBV7-2,TRBJ2-2,TGTGCCAGCAGCTTACCTTTCGGAGGTTCCGGGGAGCTGTTTTTT,CASSLPFGGSGELFF
TRBD1,once,TRBV3-1/TRBV3-2,TRBJ1-1,TGTGCCAGCAGCCCGGGACAGGGGGGAGGAAGGGCTGAAGCTTTTTTT,CASSPGQGGGRAEAFF
NA,NA,TRBV15,TRBJ1-4,TGTGCCACCAGCAGGACACTAACTAATGAAAAACTGTTTTTT,CATSRTLTNEKLFF
NA,NA,TRBV29-1,TRBJ1-3,TGCAGCGTTGGGGGGGGAGGTGGAAACACCATATATTTT,CSVGGGGGNTIYF
NA,NA,TRBV3-1/TRBV3-2,TRBJ1-6,TGTGCCAGCAGCCCCTCAGACAGCCTTAATTCACCCCTCCACTTT,CASSPSDSLNSPLHF
TRBD1,NA,TRBV19,TRBJ2-7,TGTGCCAGCTCCCGAGGACAGGGGGACCTACGACAGCAGTACTTC,CASSRGQGDLRQQYF
TRBD1,NA,TRBV18,TRBJ1-1,TGTGCCAGCTCACCCGACAGGGGGCGGACTGAAGCTTTCTTT,CASSPDRGRTEAFF
TRBD1,NA,TRBV7-2,TRBJ1-6,TGTGCCAGCAGCTTAGAGGCCAGGGGGAATTCACCCCTCCACTTT,CASSLEARGNSPLHF
TRBD2,NA,TRBV7-7,TRBJ2-5,TGTGCTAGCAGCGCGGGGGTAGGGACCCAGTACTTC,CASSAGVGTQYF
NA,NA,TRBV10-3,TRBJ1-6,TGTGCCATCAGTAACACGGACAGAGTTTCACCCCTCCACTTT,CAISNTDRVSPLHF
NA,NA,TRBV7-9,TRBJ2-3,TGTGCCAGCAGCTTAGCGAGTGCGGGCCTTAGCACAGATACGCAGTATTTT,CASSLASAGLSTDTQYF
TRBD1,NA,TRBV4-3,TRBJ2-7,TGCGCCAGCAGCCAGTGGACAGGGGTTTCCTACGAGCAGTACTTC,CASSQWTGVSYEQYF
TRBD2,NA,TRBV7-6,TRBJ2-5,TGTGCCAGCAGCTATAGCGGGGGGGTCCTCCAAGAGACCCAGTACTTC,CASSYSGGVLQETQYF
NA,NA,TRBV30,TRBJ1-4,TGTGCCTGGAGTCGGAATGAAAAACTGTTTTTT,CAWSRNEKLFF
NA,NA,TRBV14,TRBJ1-5,TGTGCCAGCAGCCAAGGATCCGCGGGGAATAAATTCAATCAGCCCCAGCATTTT,CASSQGSAGNKFNQPQHF
NA,few,TRBV20-1,TRBJ1-6,TGCAGTGCTAGAGCTGGGAGACCCCTCCACTTT,CSARAGRPLHF
NA,NA,TRBV5-6,TRBJ2-7,TGTGCCAGCAGCTTGAAACGTAAAGGACAGAGCTCCTACGAGCAGTACTTC,CASSLKRKGQSSYEQYF
TRBD1,NA,TRBV30,TRBJ2-2,TGTGCCCACCGGGCAGGGGGTCCCGGGGAGCTGTTTTTT,CAHRAGGPGELFF
TRBD2,NA,TRBV6-5,TRBJ2-3,TGTGCCAGCAGCATCGAGCGGGGGGGCACAGATACGCAGTATTTT,CASSIERGGTDTQYF
TRBD2,few,TRBV2,TRBJ2-5,TGTGCCAGCAGTGATAGCGGGGGGTACCAAGAGACCCAGTACTTC,CASSDSGGYQETQYF
NA,NA,TRBV6-1,TRBJ1-2,TGTGCCAGCAGTGAAGCTCGAGGAAGGGGCTACACCTTC,CASSEARGRGYTF
NA,NA,TRBV5-1,TRBJ2-7,TGCGCCAGCAGCCCTACAACCCTAGGGGGCTACGAGCAGTACTTC,CASSPTTLGGYEQYF
TRBD1,NA,TRBV29-1,TRBJ2-2,TGCAGCGTTACAGGGGGTCAGGTCACCGGGGAGCTGTTTTTT,CSVTGGQVTGELFF
NA,NA,TRBV2,TRBJ1-1,TGTGCCAGCAGCGAATTCTTCACACTGAACACTGAAGCTTTCTTT,CASSEFFTLNTEAFF
NA,NA,TRBV5-5,TRBJ1-6,TGTGCCAGCAGCCTAAATCGGGGGGTAGGGTCACCCCTCCACTTT,CASSLNRGVGSPLHF
TRBD1,NA,TRBV7-9,TRBJ1-2,TGTGCCAGCAGCTCTCCGTGGACAGGAACTCCTTATGGCTACACCTTC,CASSSPWTGTPYGYTF
TRBD1,many,TRBV27,TRBJ1-2,TGTGCCAGCAGGACAGGGGGACGCGGCTACACCTTC,CASRTGGRGYTF
TRBD2,NA,TRBV10-3,TRBJ2-5,TGTGCCATCAGCGATAACTCTCGGGGGGGCCGGGAGACCCAGTACTTC,CAISDNSRGGRETQYF
NA,NA,TRBV5-1,TRBJ1-2,TGCGCCAGCAGCTTGGATGACAGAACTGGCTACACCTTC,CASSLDDRTGYTF
NA,NA,TRBV4-2,TRBJ1-2,TGTGCCAGCAGCCGGGCAGGGGAAGGCGGAGGCTACACCTTC,CASSRAGEGGGYTF
NA,once,TRBV5-1,TRBJ2-3,TGCGCCAGCAGCTTAGAGCCTTCTAGCACAGATACGCAGTATTTT,CASSLEPSSTDTQYF
TRBD1,NA,TRBV7-2,TRBJ1-4,TGTGCCAGCAGCACCGACAGGGGGGTAAATGAAAAACTGTTTTTT,CASSTDRGVNEKLFF
NA,NA,TRBV3-1/TRBV3-2,TRBJ1-2,TGTGCCAGCAGCCGGGAAACGGACTTCCTCTATGGCTACACCTTC,CASSRETDFLYGYTF
NA,once,TRBV19,TRBJ2-3,TGTGCCAGTAGTCCAGGGGAAGGAAGAACAGATACGCAGTATTTT,CASSPGEGRTDTQYF
NA,few,TRBV18,TRBJ1-2,TGTGCCAGCTCGCCCACAGGCTTTGACTATGGCTACACCTTC,CASSPTGFDYGYTF
TRBD1,NA,TRBV4-1,TRBJ2-7,TGCGCCAGCAGCCAAGGGGCAGACAGGGTCTACGAGCAGTACTTC,CASSQGADRVYEQYF
NA,once,TRBV7-2,TRBJ1-1,TGTGCCAGCAGCTTAAGCTGGACTGAAGCTTTCTTT,CASSLSWTEAFF
TRBD2,NA,TRBV10-2,TRBJ2-1,TGCGCCAGCAGTGGTAGCGTGAGCGGGGGGTTTTACAATGAGCAGTTCTTC,CASSGSVSGGFYNEQFF
NA,NA,TRBV12-3/TRBV12-4,TRBJ1-2,TGTGCCAGCAGTTTATCGGGGTTTGGCTACACCTTC,CASSLSGFGYTF
NA,NA,TRBV18,TRBJ1-4,TGTGCCAGCTCGCCAAACCAAGGGGGTGAAAAACTGTTTTTT,CASSPNQGGEKLFF
TRBD2,NA,TRBV5-4,TRBJ2-1,TGTGCCAGCAGCTCTACTAGCGGGGGAAGCAACAATGAGCAGTTCTTC,CASSSTSGGSNNEQFF